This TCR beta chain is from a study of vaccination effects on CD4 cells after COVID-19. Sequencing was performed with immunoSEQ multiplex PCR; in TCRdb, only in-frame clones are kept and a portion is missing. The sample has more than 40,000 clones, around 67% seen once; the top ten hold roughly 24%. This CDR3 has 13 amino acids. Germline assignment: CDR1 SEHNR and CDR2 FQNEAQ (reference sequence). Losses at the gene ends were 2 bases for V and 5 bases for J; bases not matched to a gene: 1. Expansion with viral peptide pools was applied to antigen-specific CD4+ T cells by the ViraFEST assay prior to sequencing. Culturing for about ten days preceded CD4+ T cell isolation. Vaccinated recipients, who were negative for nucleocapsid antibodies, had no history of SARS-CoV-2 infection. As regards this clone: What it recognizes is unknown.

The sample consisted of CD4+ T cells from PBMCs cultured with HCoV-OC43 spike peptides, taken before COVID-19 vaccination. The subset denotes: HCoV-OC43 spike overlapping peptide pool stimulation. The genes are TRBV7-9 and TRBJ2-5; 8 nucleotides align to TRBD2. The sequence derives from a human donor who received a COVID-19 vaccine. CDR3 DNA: TGTGCCAGCAGCTTATCGGGAGGGGAGACCCAGTACTTC. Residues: CASSLSGGETQYF.